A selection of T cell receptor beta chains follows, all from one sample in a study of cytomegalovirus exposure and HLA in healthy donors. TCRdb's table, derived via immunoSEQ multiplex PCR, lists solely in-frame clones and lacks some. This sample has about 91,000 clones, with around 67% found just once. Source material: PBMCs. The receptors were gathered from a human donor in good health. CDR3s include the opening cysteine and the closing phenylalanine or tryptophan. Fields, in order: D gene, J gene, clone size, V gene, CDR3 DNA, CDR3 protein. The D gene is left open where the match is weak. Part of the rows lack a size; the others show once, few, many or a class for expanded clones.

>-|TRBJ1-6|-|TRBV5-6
TGTGCCAGCAGGCCCGGAGGGTCCTATAATTCACCCCTCCACTTT
CASRPGGSYNSPLHF
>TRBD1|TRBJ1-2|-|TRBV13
TGTGCCAGCAGCTTTGGGACAGCTAACTATGGCTACACCTTC
CASSFGTANYGYTF
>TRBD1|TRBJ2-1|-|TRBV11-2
TGTGCCAGCAGCTCGACCCGGACAGGGGGCCGTTACAATGAGCAGTTCTTC
CASSSTRTGGRYNEQFF
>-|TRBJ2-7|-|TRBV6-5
TGTGCCAGCACCAACACAGGGACCTCCTACGAGCAGTACTTC
CASTNTGTSYEQYF
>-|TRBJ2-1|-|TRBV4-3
TGCGCCAGCAGCCACGATAGCGACTCCTACAATGAGCAGTTCTTC
CASSHDSDSYNEQFF
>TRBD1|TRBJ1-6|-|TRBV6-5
TGTGCCAGCAGTTACCGTCGGGACAGGGCTAATTCACCCCTCCACTTT
CASSYRRDRANSPLHF
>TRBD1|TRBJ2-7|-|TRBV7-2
TGTGCCAGCAGCTTAGGGGACAGGGGGCTTCTAAAGCAGTACTTC
CASSLGDRGLLKQYF
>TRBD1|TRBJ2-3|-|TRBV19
TGTGCCAGTAGTATCCGACAGGGGTGGAAAGATACGCAGTATTTT
CASSIRQGWKDTQYF
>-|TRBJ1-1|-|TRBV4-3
TGCGCCAGCAGTCCTCAGCGGTGGACTGAAGCTTTCTTT
CASSPQRWTEAFF
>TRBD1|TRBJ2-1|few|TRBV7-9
TGTGCCAGCAGCTTACTCTCAGGGGGCGCGGGCGATGAGCAGTTCTTC
CASSLLSGGAGDEQFF
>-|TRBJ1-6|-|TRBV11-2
TGTGCCAGCAGCATTCCCGGGTCTCAGAATTCACCCCTCCACTTT
CASSIPGSQNSPLHF
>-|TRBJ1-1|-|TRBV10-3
TGTGCCATCAGTGAGTCGACTCGGGAGGGGGAAGCTTTCTTT
CAISESTREGEAFF
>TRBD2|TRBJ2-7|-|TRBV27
TGTGCCAGCAGTTTAAAACTAGCGGGGGTTCCCTACGAGCAGTACTTC
CASSLKLAGVPYEQYF
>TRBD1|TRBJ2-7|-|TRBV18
TGTGCCAGCTCACCAATGGACAGGTCCGAGCAGTACTTC
CASSPMDRSEQYF
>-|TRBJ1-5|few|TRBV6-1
TGTGCCAGCAGTGAGTCCGGTCGGGGCAATCAGCCCCAGCATTTT
CASSESGRGNQPQHF
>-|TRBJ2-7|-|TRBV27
TGTGCCAGCAGTTTATCGGATAGCGCCGACGAGCAGTACTTC
CASSLSDSADEQYF
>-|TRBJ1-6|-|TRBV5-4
TGTGCCAGCAGTCCGGGACTGCAAGATTCACCCCTCCACTTT
CASSPGLQDSPLHF
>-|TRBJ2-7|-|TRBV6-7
TGTGCCAGCAGTTTTCCCCGGAGGGTCGAGCAGTACTTC
CASSFPRRVEQYF
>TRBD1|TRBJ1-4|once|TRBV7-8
TGTGCCAGCAGCTCTACGAACAGGGACAGGGAAAAACTGTTTTTT
CASSSTNRDREKLFF
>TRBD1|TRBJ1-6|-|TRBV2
TGTGCCGTAGGGACAGGGGAGTCACCCCTCCACTTT
CAVGTGESPLHF
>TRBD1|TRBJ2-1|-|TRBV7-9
TGTGCCAGCAGCTTAGCGCAGGGGGCTTACAATGAGCAGTTCTTC
CASSLAQGAYNEQFF
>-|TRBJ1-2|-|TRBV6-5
TGTGCCAGCAGTCCCCGACAGTTTCGGATCTATGGCTACACCTTC
CASSPRQFRIYGYTF
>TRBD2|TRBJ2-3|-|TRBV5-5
TGTGCCAGCAGCGCACCTTCGCGCGGGGGGCCATTTAGCACAGATACGCAGTATTTT
CASSAPSRGGPFSTDTQYF
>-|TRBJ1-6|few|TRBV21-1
TGTGCCAGCAGCTTCGGGAAGGCCAATTCACCCCTCCACTTT
CASSFGKANSPLHF
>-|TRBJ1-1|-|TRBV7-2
TGTGCCAGCAGCTTACTCGGTCGCGGGGCCACTGAAGCTTTCTTT
CASSLLGRGATEAFF
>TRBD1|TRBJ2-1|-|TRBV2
TGTGCCAGCAGGCAGGGGGTTGACTACAATGAGCAGTTCTTC
CASRQGVDYNEQFF
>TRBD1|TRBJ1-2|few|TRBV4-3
TGCGCCAGCAGCCAAGTCCGAGGGACAGAAGGCTACACCTTC
CASSQVRGTEGYTF
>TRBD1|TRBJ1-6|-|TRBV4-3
TGCGCCAGCAGCCAAGATCGACAGGGGTTTACGCAGAGTTCACCCCTCCACTTT
CASSQDRQGFTQSSPLHF
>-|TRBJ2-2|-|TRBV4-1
TGCGCCAGCAGCCATCCCTATGGGCGGAACACCGGGGAGCTGTTTTTT
CASSHPYGRNTGELFF
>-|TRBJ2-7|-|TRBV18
TGTGCCAGCTCACCAGCCCAGAGGAGATACGAGCAGTACTTC
CASSPAQRRYEQYF
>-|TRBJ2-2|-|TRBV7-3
TGTGCCAGCAGCTCCTTGAGGGCCGGGGAGCTGTTTTTT
CASSSLRAGELFF